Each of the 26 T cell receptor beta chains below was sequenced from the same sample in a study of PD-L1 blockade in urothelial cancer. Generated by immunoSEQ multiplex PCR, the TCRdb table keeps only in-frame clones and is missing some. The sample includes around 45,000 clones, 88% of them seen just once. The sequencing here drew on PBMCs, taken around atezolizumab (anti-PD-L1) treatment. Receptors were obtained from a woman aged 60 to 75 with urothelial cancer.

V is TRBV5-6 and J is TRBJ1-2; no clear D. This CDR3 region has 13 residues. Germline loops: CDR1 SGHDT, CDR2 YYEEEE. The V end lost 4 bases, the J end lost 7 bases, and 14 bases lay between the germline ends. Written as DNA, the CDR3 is TGTGCCAGCAGCCCGTGGAGGCGCCTTGGCTACACCTTC. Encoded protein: CASSPWRRLGYTF.

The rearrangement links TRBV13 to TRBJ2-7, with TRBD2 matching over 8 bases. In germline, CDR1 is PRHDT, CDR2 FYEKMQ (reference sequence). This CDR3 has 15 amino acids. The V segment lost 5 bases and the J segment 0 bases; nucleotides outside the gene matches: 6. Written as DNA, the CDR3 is TGTGCCAGCAGCCCCGGACTAGCTCCCTCCTACGAGCAGTACTTC. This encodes CASSPGLAPSYEQYF.

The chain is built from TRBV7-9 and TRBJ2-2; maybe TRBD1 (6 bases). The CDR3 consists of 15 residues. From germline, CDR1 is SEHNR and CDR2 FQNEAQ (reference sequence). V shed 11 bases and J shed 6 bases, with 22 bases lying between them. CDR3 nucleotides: TGTGCCGGGCGAGAAACAGGGTCTGGGGCCGGGGAGCTGTTTTTT. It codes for CAGRETGSGAGELFF.

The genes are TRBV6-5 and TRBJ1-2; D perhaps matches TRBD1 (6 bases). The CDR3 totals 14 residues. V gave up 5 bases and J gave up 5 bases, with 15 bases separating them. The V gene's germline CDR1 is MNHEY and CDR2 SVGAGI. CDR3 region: CASSHGAGVYGYTF. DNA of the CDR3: TGTGCCAGCAGTCACGGGGCAGGGGTATATGGCTACACCTTC.

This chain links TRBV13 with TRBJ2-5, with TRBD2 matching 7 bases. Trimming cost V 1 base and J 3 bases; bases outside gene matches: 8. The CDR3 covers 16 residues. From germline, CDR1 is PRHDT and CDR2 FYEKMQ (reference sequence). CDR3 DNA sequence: TGTGCCAGCAGCTTAGATCGAGCGGGGATAGAAGAGACCCAGTACTTC. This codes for CASSLDRAGIEETQYF.

The CDR3 here is CASRAASSYPYEQYF. DNA of the CDR3: TGTGCCAGTAGGGCGGCTAGCTCCTACCCCTACGAGCAGTACTTC. The genes are TRBV19 and TRBJ2-7, with TRBD2 as a possible D gene (5 bases). Trimming took 6 bases from V and 2 from J, leaving 17 bases between them. CDR1 and CDR2 (germline): LNHDA, SQIVND (reference sequence). The CDR3 runs to 15 residues.

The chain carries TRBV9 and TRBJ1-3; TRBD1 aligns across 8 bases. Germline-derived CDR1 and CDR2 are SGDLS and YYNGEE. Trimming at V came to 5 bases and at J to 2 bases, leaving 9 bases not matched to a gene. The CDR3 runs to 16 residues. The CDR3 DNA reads TGTGCCAGCAGTCAAAACAGGGGGGTCACTGGAAACACCATATATTTT. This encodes CASSQNRGVTGNTIYF.

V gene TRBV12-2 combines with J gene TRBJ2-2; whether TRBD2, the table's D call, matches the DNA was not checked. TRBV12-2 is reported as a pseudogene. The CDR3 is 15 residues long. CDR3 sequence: CASRAREEYTGELFF. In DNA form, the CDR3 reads TGTGCAAGTCGCGCCCGGGAAGAGTACACCGGGGAGCTGTTTTTT.

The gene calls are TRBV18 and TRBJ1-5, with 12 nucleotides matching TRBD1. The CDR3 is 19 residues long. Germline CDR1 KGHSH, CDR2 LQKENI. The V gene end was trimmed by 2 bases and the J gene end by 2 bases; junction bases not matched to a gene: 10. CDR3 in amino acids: CASSPFRDRGLVGNQPQHF. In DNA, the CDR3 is TGTGCCAGCTCACCATTTCGGGACAGGGGGCTAGTGGGCAATCAGCCCCAGCATTTT.

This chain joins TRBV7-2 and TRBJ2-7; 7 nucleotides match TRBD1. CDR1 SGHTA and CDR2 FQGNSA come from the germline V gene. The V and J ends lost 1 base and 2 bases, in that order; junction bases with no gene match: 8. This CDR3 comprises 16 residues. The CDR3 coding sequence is TGTGCCAGCAGCTTAGACCCAGGGGGAAGCCCCTACGAGCAGTACTTC. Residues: CASSLDPGGSPYEQYF.

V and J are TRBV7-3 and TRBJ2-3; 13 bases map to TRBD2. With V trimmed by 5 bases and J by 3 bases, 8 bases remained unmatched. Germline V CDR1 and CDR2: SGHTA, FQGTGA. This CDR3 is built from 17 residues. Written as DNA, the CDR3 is TGTGCCAGCAGCCAAGGCCGGACTAGCGGGGGAACAGATACGCAGTATTTT. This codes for CASSQGRTSGGTDTQYF. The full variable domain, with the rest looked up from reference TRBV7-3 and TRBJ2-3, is GAGVSQTPSNKVTEKGKYVELRCDPISGHTALYWYRQSLGQGPEFLIYFQGTGAADDSGLPNDRFFAVRPEGSVSTLKIQRTERGDSAVYLCASSQGRTSGGTDTQYFGPGTRLTVL.

In nucleotides, the CDR3 is TGCGCCAGCAGCTTGGCCGACAGGGGTGCATATTCCTACAATGAGCAGTTCTTC. Its translation: CASSLADRGAYSYNEQFF. The V and J genes are TRBV5-1 and TRBJ2-1; 8 bases line up with TRBD1. Looked up from germline, CDR1 is SGHRS and CDR2 is YFSETQ. CDR3 length: 18 residues. V was pared by 0 bases and J by 1 base, with 9 bases of the junction left unmatched.

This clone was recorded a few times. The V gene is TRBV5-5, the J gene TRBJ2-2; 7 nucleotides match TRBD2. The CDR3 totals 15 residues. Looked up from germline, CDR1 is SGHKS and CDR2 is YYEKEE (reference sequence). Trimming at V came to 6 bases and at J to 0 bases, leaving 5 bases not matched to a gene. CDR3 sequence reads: CASTGGIANTGELFF. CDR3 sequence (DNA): TGTGCCAGCACCGGGGGGATAGCGAACACCGGGGAGCTGTTTTTT.

This CDR3 reads CASSLTGEMNTEAFF. CDR3 nucleotide sequence: TGTGCCAGCAGCTTGACAGGGGAAATGAACACTGAAGCTTTCTTT. The chain couples TRBV7-8 to TRBJ1-1; 8 bases are a match to TRBD1. CDR3 length: 15 residues. V lost 3 bases, J lost 0 bases, and 3 bases stayed unmatched. Germline CDR1 reads SGHVS; CDR2 reads FQNEAQ.

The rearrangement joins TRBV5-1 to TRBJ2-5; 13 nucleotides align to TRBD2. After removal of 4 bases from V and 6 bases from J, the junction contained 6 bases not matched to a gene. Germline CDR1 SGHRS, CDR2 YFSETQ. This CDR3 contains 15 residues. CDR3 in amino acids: CASSPGTSGAQTQYF. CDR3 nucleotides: TGCGCCAGCAGCCCTGGGACTAGCGGGGCGCAGACCCAGTACTTC.

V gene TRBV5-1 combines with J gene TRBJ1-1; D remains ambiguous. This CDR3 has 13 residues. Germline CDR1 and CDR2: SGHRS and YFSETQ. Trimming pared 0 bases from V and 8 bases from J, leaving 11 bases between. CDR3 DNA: TGCGCCAGCAGCTTGGGGGCGACACCAGAAGCTTTCTTT. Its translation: CASSLGATPEAFF.

CDR3 in amino acids: CASAGGETGNTGELFF. The CDR3 DNA follows: TGTGCCAGCGCGGGGGGGGAGACGGGGAACACCGGGGAGCTGTTTTTT. The gene calls are TRBV28 and TRBJ2-2, with 9 bases fitting TRBD2. The CDR3 has 16 residues. Germline V gene sequence: CDR1 MDHEN, CDR2 SYDVKM. V gave up 8 bases and J gave up 1 base; unmatched junction bases: 8.

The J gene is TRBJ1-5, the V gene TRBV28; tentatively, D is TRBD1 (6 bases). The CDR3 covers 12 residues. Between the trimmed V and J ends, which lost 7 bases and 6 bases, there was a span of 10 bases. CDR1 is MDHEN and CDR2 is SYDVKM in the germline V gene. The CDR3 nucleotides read TGTGCCAGCACGGGGGGGCTTCAGCCCCAGCATTTT. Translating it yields CASTGGLQPQHF. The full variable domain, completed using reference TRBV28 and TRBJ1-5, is DVKVTQSSRYLVKRTGEKVFLECVQDMDHENMFWYRQDPGLGLRLIYFSYDVKMKEKGDIPEGYSVSREKKERFSLILESASTNQTSMYLCASTGGLQPQHFGDGTRLSIL.

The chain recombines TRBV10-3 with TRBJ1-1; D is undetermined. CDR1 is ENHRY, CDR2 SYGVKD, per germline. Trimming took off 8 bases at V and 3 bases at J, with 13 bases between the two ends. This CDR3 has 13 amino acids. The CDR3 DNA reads TGTGCCATCGCAGCAACAGAGCACACTGAAGCTTTCTTT. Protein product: CAIAATEHTEAFF.

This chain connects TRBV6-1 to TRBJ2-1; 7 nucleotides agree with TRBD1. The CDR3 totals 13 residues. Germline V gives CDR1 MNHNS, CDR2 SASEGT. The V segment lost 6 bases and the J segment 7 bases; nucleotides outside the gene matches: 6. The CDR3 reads CASRGRQGNEQFF. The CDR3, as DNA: TGTGCCAGCAGGGGCAGACAGGGTAATGAGCAGTTCTTC.

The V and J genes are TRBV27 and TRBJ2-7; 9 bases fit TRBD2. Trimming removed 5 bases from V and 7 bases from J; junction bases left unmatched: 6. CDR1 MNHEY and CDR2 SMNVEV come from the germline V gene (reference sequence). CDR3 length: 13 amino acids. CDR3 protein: CASSLGLAREQYF. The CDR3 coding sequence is TGTGCCAGCAGTCTCGGACTAGCGCGGGAGCAGTACTTC.

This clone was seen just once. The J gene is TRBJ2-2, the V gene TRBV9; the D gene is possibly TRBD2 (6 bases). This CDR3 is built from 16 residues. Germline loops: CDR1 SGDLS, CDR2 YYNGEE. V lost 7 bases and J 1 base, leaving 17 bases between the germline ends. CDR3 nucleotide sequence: TGTGCCAGCTCCCGGGCGGGGACCCTGAACACCGGGGAGCTGTTTTTT. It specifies CASSRAGTLNTGELFF.

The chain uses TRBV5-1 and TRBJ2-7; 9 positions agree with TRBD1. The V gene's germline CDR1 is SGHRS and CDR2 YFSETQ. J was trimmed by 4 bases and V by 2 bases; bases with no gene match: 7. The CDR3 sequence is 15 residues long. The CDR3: CASSLTGGSGYEQYF. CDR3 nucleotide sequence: TGCGCCAGCAGCTTAACAGGGGGCAGCGGTTACGAGCAGTACTTC.

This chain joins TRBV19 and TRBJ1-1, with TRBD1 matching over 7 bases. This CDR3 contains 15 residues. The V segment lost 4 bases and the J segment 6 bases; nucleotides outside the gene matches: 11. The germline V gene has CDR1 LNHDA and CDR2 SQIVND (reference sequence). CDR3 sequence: CASSTHGQVGAEAFF. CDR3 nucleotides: TGTGCCAGTAGTACCCACGGACAGGTTGGTGCTGAAGCTTTCTTT.

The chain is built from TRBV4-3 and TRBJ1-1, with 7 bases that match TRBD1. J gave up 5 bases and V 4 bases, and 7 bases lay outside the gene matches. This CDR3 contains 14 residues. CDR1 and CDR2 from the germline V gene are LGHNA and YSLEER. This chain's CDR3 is CASSPSNRGTEAFF. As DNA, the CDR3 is TGCGCCAGCAGCCCATCAAACAGGGGAACTGAAGCTTTCTTT.

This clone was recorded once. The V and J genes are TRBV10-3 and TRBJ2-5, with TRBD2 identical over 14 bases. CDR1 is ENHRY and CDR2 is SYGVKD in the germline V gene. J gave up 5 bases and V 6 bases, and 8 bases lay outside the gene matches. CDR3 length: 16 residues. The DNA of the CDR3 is TGTGCCATCAGCGCGGGACTAGCGGGAGCGGGGGAGACCCAGTACTTC. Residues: CAISAGLAGAGETQYF.